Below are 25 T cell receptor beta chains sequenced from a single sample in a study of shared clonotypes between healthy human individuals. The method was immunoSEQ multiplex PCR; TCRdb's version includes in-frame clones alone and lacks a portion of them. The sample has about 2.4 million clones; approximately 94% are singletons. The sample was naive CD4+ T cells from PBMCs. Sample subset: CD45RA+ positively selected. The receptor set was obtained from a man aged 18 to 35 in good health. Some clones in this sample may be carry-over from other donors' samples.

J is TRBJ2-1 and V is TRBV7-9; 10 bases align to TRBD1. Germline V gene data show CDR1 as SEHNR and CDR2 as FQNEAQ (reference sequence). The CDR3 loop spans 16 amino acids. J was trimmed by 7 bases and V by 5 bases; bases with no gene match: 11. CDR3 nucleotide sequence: TGTGCCAGCAGCCGAGGGAGACAGGGGGCAGGGAATGAGCAGTTCTTC. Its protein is CASSRGRQGAGNEQFF.

CDR3 bases: TGTGCCAGTAGAGACACAGGGGTTGGGGCCAACGTCCTGACTTTC. Its protein product is CASRDTGVGANVLTF. The V call is TRBV19, the J call TRBJ2-6; TRBD1 matches at 7 bases. V trimming: 6 bases; J trimming: 3 bases; junction bases outside the gene matches: 5. The germline V gene has CDR1 LNHDA and CDR2 SQIVND (reference sequence). This CDR3 is 15 amino acids long.

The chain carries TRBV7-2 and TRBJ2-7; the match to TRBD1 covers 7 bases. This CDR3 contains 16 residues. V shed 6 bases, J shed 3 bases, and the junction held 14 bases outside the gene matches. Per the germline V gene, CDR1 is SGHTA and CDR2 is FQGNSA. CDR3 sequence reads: CASRADSSGGNYEQYF. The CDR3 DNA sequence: TGTGCCAGCAGGGCGGATTCCTCAGGGGGAAACTACGAGCAGTACTTC.

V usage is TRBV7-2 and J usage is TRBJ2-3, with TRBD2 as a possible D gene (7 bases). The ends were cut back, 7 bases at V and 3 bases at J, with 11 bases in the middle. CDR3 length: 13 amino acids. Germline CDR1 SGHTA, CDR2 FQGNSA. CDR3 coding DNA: TGTGCCAGCAACAGGGAGGGGACAGATACGCAGTATTTT. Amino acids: CASNREGTDTQYF.

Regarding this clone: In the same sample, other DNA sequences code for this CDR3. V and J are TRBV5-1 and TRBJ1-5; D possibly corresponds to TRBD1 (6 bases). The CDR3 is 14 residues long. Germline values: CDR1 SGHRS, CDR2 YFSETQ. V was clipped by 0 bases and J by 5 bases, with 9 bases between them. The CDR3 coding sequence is TGCGCCAGCAGCTTGGGAGGGGGGGATCAGCCCCAGCATTTT. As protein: CASSLGGGDQPQHF.

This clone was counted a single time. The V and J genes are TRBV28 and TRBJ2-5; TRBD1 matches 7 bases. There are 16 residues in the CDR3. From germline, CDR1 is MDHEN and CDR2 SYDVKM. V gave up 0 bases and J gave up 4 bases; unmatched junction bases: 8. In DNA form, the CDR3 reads TGTGCCAGCAGTTTATGGACAGGGAAAAAGGGAGAGACCCAGTACTTC. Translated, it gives CASSLWTGKKGETQYF.

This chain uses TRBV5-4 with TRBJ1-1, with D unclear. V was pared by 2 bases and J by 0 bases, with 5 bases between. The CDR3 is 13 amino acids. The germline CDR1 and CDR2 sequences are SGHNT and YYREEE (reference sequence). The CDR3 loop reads CASSFQVNTEAFF. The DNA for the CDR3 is TGTGCCAGCAGCTTTCAGGTGAACACTGAAGCTTTCTTT.

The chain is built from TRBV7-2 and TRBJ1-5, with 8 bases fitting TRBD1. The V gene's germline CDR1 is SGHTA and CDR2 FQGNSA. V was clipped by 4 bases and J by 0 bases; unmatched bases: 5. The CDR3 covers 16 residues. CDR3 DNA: TGTGCCAGCAGCTCCACAGGGGGATCTAGCAATCAGCCCCAGCATTTT. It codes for CASSSTGGSSNQPQHF.

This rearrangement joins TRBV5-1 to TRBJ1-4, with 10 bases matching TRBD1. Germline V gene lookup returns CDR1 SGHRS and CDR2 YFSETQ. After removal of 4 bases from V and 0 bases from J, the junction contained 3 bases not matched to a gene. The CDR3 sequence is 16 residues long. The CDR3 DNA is TGCGCCAGCAGCGGAGGGACAGGGGCAACTAATGAAAAACTGTTTTTT. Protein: CASSGGTGATNEKLFF.

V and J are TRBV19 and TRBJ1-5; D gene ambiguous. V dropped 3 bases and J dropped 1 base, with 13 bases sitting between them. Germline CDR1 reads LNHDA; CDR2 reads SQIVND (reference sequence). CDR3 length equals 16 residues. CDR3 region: CASSIGQVWSNQPQHF. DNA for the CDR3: TGTGCCAGTAGTATCGGGCAGGTATGGAGCAATCAGCCCCAGCATTTT.

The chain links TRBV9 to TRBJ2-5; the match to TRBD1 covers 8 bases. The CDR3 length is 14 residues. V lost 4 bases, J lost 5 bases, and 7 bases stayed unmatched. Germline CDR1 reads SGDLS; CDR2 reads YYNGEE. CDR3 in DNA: TGTGCCAGCAGCCCGCAGGGGGCCCGGGAGACCCAGTACTTC. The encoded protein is CASSPQGARETQYF.

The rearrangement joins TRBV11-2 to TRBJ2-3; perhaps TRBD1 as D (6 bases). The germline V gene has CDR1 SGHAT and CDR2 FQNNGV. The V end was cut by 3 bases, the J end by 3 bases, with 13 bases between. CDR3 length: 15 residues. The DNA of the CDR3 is TGTGCCAGCAGCTTGCCTACAGGGCTAACAGATACGCAGTATTTT. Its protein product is CASSLPTGLTDTQYF.

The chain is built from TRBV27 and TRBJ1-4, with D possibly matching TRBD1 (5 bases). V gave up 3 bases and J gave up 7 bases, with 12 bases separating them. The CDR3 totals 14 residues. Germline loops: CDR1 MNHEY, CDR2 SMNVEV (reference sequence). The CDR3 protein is CASSFGGSGEKLFF. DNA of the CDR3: TGTGCCAGCAGTTTCGGGGGATCGGGTGAAAAACTGTTTTTT.

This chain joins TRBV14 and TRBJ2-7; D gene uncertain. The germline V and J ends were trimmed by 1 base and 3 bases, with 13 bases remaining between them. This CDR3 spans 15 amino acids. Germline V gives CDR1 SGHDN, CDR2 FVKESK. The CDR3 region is CASSQVPRPVYEQYF. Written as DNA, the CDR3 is TGTGCCAGCAGCCAAGTTCCTCGTCCGGTCTACGAGCAGTACTTC. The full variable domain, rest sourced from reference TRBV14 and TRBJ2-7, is EAGVTQFPSHSVIEKGQTVTLRCDPISGHDNLYWYRRVMGKEIKFLLHFVKESKQDESGMPNNRFLAERTGGTYSTLKVQPAELEDSGVYFCASSQVPRPVYEQYFGPGTRLTVT.

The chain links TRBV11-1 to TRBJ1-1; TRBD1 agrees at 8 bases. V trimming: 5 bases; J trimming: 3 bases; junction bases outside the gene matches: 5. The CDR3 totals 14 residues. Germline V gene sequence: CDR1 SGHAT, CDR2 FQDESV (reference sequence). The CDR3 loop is CASSVTGGDTEAFF. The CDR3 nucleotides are TGTGCCAGCAGCGTAACAGGGGGGGACACTGAAGCTTTCTTT.

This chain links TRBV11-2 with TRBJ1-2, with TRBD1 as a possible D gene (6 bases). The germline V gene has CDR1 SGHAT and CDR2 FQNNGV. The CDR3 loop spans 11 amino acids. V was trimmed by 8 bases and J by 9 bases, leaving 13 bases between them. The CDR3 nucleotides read TGTGCCAGCGTAGGAGGGGGTCGCTACACCTTC. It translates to CASVGGGRYTF.

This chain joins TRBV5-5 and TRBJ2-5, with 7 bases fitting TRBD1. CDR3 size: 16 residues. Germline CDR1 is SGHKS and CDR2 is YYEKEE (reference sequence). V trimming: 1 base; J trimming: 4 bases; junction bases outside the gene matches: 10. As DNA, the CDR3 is TGTGCCAGCAGCTTGATTAAGACAGGGATGACAGAGACCCAGTACTTC. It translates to CASSLIKTGMTETQYF. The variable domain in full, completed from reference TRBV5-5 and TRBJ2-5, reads DAGVTQSPTHLIKTRGQQVTLRCSPISGHKSVSWYQQVLGQGPQFIFQYYEKEERGRGNFPDRFSARQFPNYSSELNVNALLLGDSALYLCASSLIKTGMTETQYFGPGTRLLVL.

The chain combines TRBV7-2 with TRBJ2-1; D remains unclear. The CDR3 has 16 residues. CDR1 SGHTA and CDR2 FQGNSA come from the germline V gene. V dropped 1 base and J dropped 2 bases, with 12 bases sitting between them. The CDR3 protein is CASSLEENSAYNEQFF. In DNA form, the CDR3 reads TGTGCCAGCAGCTTAGAAGAAAACTCAGCCTACAATGAGCAGTTCTTC. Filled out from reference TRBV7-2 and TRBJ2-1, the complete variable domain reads GAGVSQSPSNKVTEKGKDVELRCDPISGHTALYWYRQSLGQGLEFLIYFQGNSAPDKSGLPSDRFSAERTGGSVSTLTIQRTQQEDSAVYLCASSLEENSAYNEQFFGPGTRLTVL.

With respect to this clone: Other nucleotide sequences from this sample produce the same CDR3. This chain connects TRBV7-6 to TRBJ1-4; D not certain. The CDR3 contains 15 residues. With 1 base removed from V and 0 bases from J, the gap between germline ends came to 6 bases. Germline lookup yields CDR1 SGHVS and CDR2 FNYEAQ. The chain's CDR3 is CASSLGPTTNEKLFF. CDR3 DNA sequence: TGTGCCAGCAGCTTAGGTCCGACAACTAATGAAAAACTGTTTTTT.

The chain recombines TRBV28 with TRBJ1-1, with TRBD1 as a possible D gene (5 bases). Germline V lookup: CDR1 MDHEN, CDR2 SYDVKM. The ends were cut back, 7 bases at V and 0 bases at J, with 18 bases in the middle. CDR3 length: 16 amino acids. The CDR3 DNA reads TGTGCCAGCATCCTAGCCCAGGGACGAATGAACACTGAAGCTTTCTTT. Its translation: CASILAQGRMNTEAFF.

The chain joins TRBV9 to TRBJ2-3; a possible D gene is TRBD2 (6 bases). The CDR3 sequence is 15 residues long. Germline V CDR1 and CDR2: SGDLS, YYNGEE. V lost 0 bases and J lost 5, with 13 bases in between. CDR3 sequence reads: CASSVGGAILDTQYF. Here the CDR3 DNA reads TGTGCCAGCAGCGTAGGCGGGGCCATTTTAGATACGCAGTATTTT.

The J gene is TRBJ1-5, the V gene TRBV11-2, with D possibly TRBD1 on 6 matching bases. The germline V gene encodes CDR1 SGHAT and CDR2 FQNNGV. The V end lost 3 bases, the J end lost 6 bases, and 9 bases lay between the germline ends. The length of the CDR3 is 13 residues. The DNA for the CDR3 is TGTGCCAGCAGCTTGACAGGCTCTCAGCCCCAGCATTTT. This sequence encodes CASSLTGSQPQHF.

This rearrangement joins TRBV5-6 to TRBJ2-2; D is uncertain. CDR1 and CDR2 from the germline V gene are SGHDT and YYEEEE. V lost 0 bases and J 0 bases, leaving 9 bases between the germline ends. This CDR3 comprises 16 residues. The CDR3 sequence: CASSLGQSTNTGELFF. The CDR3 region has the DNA TGTGCCAGCAGCTTGGGTCAGAGTACGAACACCGGGGAGCTGTTTTTT.

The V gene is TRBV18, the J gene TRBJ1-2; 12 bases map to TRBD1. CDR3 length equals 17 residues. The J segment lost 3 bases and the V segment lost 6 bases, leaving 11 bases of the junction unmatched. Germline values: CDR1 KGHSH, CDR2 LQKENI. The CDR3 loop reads CASSSGTGGILDYGYTF. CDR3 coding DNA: TGTGCCAGCTCCTCCGGGACAGGGGGCATATTGGACTATGGCTACACCTTC.

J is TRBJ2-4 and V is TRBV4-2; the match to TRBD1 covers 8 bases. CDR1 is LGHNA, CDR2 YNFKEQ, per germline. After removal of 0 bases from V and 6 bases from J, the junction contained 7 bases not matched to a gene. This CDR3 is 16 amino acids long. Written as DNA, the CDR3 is TGTGCCAGCAGCCAAGAGGACAGGGAAGGGATAAACATTCAGTACTTC. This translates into CASSQEDREGINIQYF.